The 27 T cell receptor beta chains given below trace back to one sample, sequenced in a study of vaccination effects on CD4 cells after COVID-19 (dated by TCRdb to between 2021 and 2023). The library was built by means of the immunoSEQ multiplex PCR assay. This is the immuneACCESS table as TCRdb keeps it, with only in-frame sequences that have V and J called. A part of the clones is gone; compared with another copy, unresolved V genes explain less than half, and the rest is unexplained. The sample table shows under 50,000 clones, and about 75% are seen once. The ten top clones hold 12% of the sample. Their antigen targets remain unknown. After about 9 days of culture, CD4+ T cells were isolated with the EasySep CD4+ T cell isolation kit. The sequenced sample was CD4+ T cells from PBMCs cultured without peptide, obtained before COVID-19 vaccination. These receptors were taken from a human donor who had a prior SARS-CoV-2 infection.

V is TRBV27 and J is TRBJ1-6; D is uncertain. The germline V gene encodes CDR1 MNHEY and CDR2 SMNVEV (reference sequence). There are 15 residues in the CDR3. V gave up 7 bases and J gave up 6 bases, with 16 bases separating them. CDR3 DNA: TGTGCCAGCACTCTACAAGCCTTGGGTAATTCACCCCTCCACTTT. Its translation is CASTLQALGNSPLHF.

The chain links TRBV30 to TRBJ1-3; D not resolved. The CDR3 totals 13 residues. V lost 3 bases to trimming and J lost 4 bases, with 10 bases between them. Germline V gene data show CDR1 as GTSNPN and CDR2 as SVGIG (reference sequence). The CDR3 DNA sequence: TGTGCCTGGAGCCCGGAATGGGGAAACACCATATATTTT. The encoded protein is CAWSPEWGNTIYF.

The J gene is TRBJ2-1, the V gene TRBV20-1, with D tentatively TRBD2 (6 bases). Trimming took 3 bases from V and 0 from J, leaving 9 bases between them. CDR3 length: 14 residues. Per the germline V gene, CDR1 is DFQATT and CDR2 is SNEGSKA (reference sequence). CDR3 amino acids: CSASRGSSYNEQFF. CDR3 bases: TGCAGTGCTAGTCGGGGGAGCTCCTACAATGAGCAGTTCTTC.

The rearrangement links TRBV4-2 to TRBJ1-5, with D perhaps TRBD1 (6 bases). The V and J ends lost 0 bases and 0 bases respectively, with 12 bases between them. CDR1 LGHNA and CDR2 YNFKEQ come from the germline V gene. The CDR3 sequence is 17 residues long. DNA for the CDR3: TGTGCCAGCAGCCAAGATCGAACAGGGTATAGCAATCAGCCCCAGCATTTT. As protein: CASSQDRTGYSNQPQHF.

CDR3 nucleotide sequence: TGTGCCATCAGCCCGGACAGGGGATGGGATGAAAAACTGTTTTTT. It encodes CAISPDRGWDEKLFF. The J gene is TRBJ1-4, the V gene TRBV10-3, with TRBD1 matching 9 bases. The CDR3 spans 15 residues. Trimming cost V 6 bases and J 6 bases; bases outside gene matches: 8. CDR1 is ENHRY, CDR2 SYGVKD, per germline.

This chain links TRBV11-3 with TRBJ2-3; TRBD2 agrees at 7 bases. V was pared by 1 base and J by 4 bases, with 8 bases of the junction left unmatched. Per germline, CDR1 SGHNT and CDR2 YENEEA. The CDR3 sequence is 16 residues long. CDR3 sequence (DNA): TGTGCCAGCAGCTTAGTATTTGGCGGGAGTGCAGATACGCAGTATTTT. This sequence encodes CASSLVFGGSADTQYF. Combining the CDR3 with reference TRBV11-3 and TRBJ2-3 gives the whole variable domain EAGVVQSPRYKIIEKKQPVAFWCNPISGHNTLYWYLQNLGQGPELLIRYENEEAVDDSQLPKDRFSAERLKGVDSTLKIQPAELGDSAVYLCASSLVFGGSADTQYFGPGTRLTVL.

The V call is TRBV6-4, the J call TRBJ1-3; 7 nucleotides line up with TRBD1. V gave up 6 bases and J gave up 7 bases; unmatched junction bases: 12. The CDR3 contains 15 residues. Germline CDR1 MRHNA, CDR2 SNTAGT. CDR3 nucleotides: TGTGCCAGCAGCGAACGACAGGGTGCGTTGAACACCATATATTTT. It translates to CASSERQGALNTIYF.

In DNA form, the CDR3 reads TGTGCCAGCAGTGTGTACAGCGGGAGGAGTCCGGGTGGTGAGCAGTTCTTC. This encodes CASSVYSGRSPGGEQFF. The V gene is TRBV2, the J gene TRBJ2-1; 9 bases map to TRBD2. The CDR3 sequence is 17 residues long. V lost 4 bases to trimming and J lost 9 bases; unmatched junction nucleotides: 16. The germline gives CDR1 SNHLY, CDR2 FYNNEI. Supplemented by reference TRBV2 and TRBJ2-1, the full variable domain reads EPEVTQTPSHQVTQMGQEVILRCVPISNHLYFYWYRQILGQKVEFLVSFYNNEISEKSEIFDDQFSVERPDGSNFTLKIRSTKLEDSAMYFCASSVYSGRSPGGEQFFGPGTRLTVL.

This chain connects TRBV6-4 to TRBJ2-2; D is uncertain. Trimming left V 3 bases short and J 0 bases short, with 5 bases between. The CDR3 spans 14 residues. Per the germline V gene, CDR1 is MRHNA and CDR2 is SNTAGT. The CDR3 DNA follows: TGTGCCAGCAGTGAACTAACGAACACCGGGGAGCTGTTTTTT. Protein sequence: CASSELTNTGELFF.

The chain recombines TRBV12-3 or TRBV12-4 with TRBJ2-5, with D perhaps matching TRBD2 (5 bases). With 6 bases removed from V and 1 base from J, the gap between germline ends came to 9 bases. CDR3 size: 13 residues. In nucleotides, the CDR3 is TGTGCCAGCAGCCGAGGGCGCCAAGAGACCCAGTACTTC. This encodes CASSRGRQETQYF.

Here the CDR3 reads CASSVDRDTPYNSPLHF. In DNA form, the CDR3 reads TGTGCCAGCAGTGTCGACAGGGACACCCCCTATAATTCACCCCTCCACTTT. The chain joins TRBV2 to TRBJ1-6; 7 bases line up with TRBD1. The length of the CDR3 is 17 residues. Germline V CDR1 and CDR2: SNHLY, FYNNEI. V gave up 4 bases and J gave up 2 bases; unmatched junction bases: 8.

The chain links TRBV5-1 to TRBJ2-1; D unclear. The germline gives CDR1 SGHRS, CDR2 YFSETQ. Trimming left V 1 base short and J 6 bases short, with 11 bases between. The CDR3 loop spans 14 amino acids. CDR3 bases: TGCGCCAGCAGCTTGACGTCTGGGTCCAATGAGCAGTTCTTC. Its protein is CASSLTSGSNEQFF.

V is TRBV6-2 or TRBV6-3 and J is TRBJ1-1, with TRBD1 matching over 7 bases. CDR1 and CDR2 (germline): MNHEY, SVGEGT. Germline trimming cut 2 bases from V and 1 base from J; bases unmatched to any gene: 13. The CDR3 is 18 residues long. CDR3 DNA: TGTGCCAGCAGTTACACCCTTTTTGAGGGACAGCCGAACACTGAAGCTTTCTTT. Protein: CASSYTLFEGQPNTEAFF.

This clone was picked up a small number of times. The chain is built from TRBV2 and TRBJ1-6, with a tentative D call TRBD1 (6 bases). V was trimmed by 6 bases and J by 8 bases, leaving 14 bases between them. Germline V gene sequence: CDR1 SNHLY, CDR2 FYNNEI. The CDR3 is 14 residues long. The chain's CDR3 is CASRIQGYDSPLHF. The CDR3 DNA reads TGTGCCAGCAGGATACAGGGTTATGATTCACCCCTCCACTTT.

The gene calls are TRBV7-3 and TRBJ2-1, with D tentatively TRBD1 or TRBD2 (5 bases each). Germline V CDR1 and CDR2: SGHTA, FQGTGA. This CDR3 comprises 14 residues. Between the trimmed V and J ends, which lost 2 bases and 4 bases, there was a span of 9 bases. The CDR3 region is CASSLLGEYNEQFF. In nucleotides, the CDR3 is TGTGCCAGCAGCTTATTAGGGGAGTACAATGAGCAGTTCTTC.

This chain uses TRBV5-4 with TRBJ1-1; 8 bases are shared with TRBD1. V lost 0 bases, J lost 4 bases, and 5 bases stayed unmatched. The CDR3 consists of 15 residues. The V gene's germline CDR1 is SGHNT and CDR2 YYREEE (reference sequence). The CDR3 reads CASSLVQGGGTEAFF. The CDR3, as DNA: TGTGCCAGCAGCTTGGTACAGGGGGGAGGCACTGAAGCTTTCTTT. Supplemented by reference TRBV5-4 and TRBJ1-1, the full variable domain reads ETGVTQSPTHLIKTRGQQVTLRCSSQSGHNTVSWYQQALGQGPQFIFQYYREEENGRGNFPPRFSGLQFPNYSSELNVNALELDDSALYLCASSLVQGGGTEAFFGQGTRLTVV.

V gene TRBV12-3 or TRBV12-4 combines with J gene TRBJ1-1; 8 nucleotides match TRBD1. This CDR3 contains 13 residues. Germline trimming cut 6 bases from V and 5 bases from J; bases unmatched to any gene: 5. CDR3 in DNA: TGTGCCAGCAGGAGGACAGGGAGTACTGAAGCTTTCTTT. Its translation: CASRRTGSTEAFF.

The chain carries TRBV4-3 and TRBJ2-3, with a tentative D call TRBD2 (5 bases). Germline loops: CDR1 LGHNA, CDR2 YSLEER. CDR3 length: 14 residues. Trimming shortened V by 3 bases and J by 6 bases, and 13 bases separated the two germline ends. This CDR3 is CASSQAAGLDTQYF. As DNA, the CDR3 is TGCGCCAGCAGCCAGGCCGCGGGTTTGGATACGCAGTATTTT.

The chain employs TRBV15 and TRBJ2-3; 8 bases line up with TRBD1. The CDR3 runs to 17 residues. Germline CDR1 and CDR2: LNHNV and YYDKDF (reference sequence). J was trimmed by 0 bases and V by 5 bases; bases with no gene match: 10. Here the CDR3 DNA reads TGTGCCACCAGCGCATTATGGACAGGGACTAGCACAGATACGCAGTATTTT. It translates to CATSALWTGTSTDTQYF.

V and J are TRBV11-1 and TRBJ2-7; 10 nucleotides agree with TRBD1. CDR3 length: 14 amino acids. The germline V gene encodes CDR1 SGHAT and CDR2 FQDESV (reference sequence). V gave up 5 bases and J gave up 7 bases; unmatched junction bases: 8. The CDR3 region has the DNA TGTGCCAGCAGCCACGGACAGGGGGTGAGGGAGCAGTACTTC. Translated: CASSHGQGVREQYF.

The rearrangement uses TRBV15 and TRBJ2-7, with D possibly called TRBD1 or TRBD2 (5 bases each). The ends were cut back, 3 bases at V and 3 bases at J, with 12 bases in the middle. The CDR3 covers 14 residues. Per germline, CDR1 LNHNV and CDR2 YYDKDF (reference sequence). CDR3 DNA: TGTGCCACCAGCAGGCCGGGACGGCTCTACGAGCAGTACTTC. Translation: CATSRPGRLYEQYF.

V is TRBV4-3 and J is TRBJ2-3; a weak D match, TRBD2 (7 bases). CDR1 is LGHNA, CDR2 YSLEER, per germline. The CDR3 runs 16 residues. The germline V and J ends were trimmed by 4 bases and 2 bases, with 16 bases remaining between them. The CDR3 coding sequence is TGCGCCAGCAGCCTGGGGGGGAGGGGGAACACAGATACGCAGTATTTT. Residues: CASSLGGRGNTDTQYF.

This chain joins TRBV5-1 and TRBJ2-1; no definite D call. V lost 1 base, J lost 0 bases, and 20 bases lay in between. Germline values: CDR1 SGHRS, CDR2 YFSETQ. CDR3 length equals 19 residues. This chain's CDR3 is CASSLRAGIGYYSYNEQFF. The DNA of the CDR3 is TGCGCCAGCAGCTTGCGGGCTGGGATAGGTTACTACTCCTACAATGAGCAGTTCTTC.

This clone was seen once. The V call is TRBV12-3 or TRBV12-4, the J call TRBJ2-7; no clear D gene. The CDR3 runs to 12 residues. Trimming pared 1 base from V and 11 bases from J, leaving 12 bases between. The CDR3 DNA reads as TGTGCCAGCAGTTTAGAAGGGAATGAAGAGTACTTC. It specifies CASSLEGNEEYF.

DNA for the CDR3: TGTGCCAGCAGTTTATCATTGGGCCCGGGGCAGCCCCAGCATTTT. It specifies CASSLSLGPGQPQHF. The chain combines TRBV28 with TRBJ1-5; no clear D. This CDR3 is 15 amino acids long. V lost 1 base and J lost 7, with 14 bases in between. The germline V gene has CDR1 MDHEN and CDR2 SYDVKM. Looking up the rest from reference TRBV28 and TRBJ1-5 gives the full variable domain: DVKVTQSSRYLVKRTGEKVFLECVQDMDHENMFWYRQDPGLGLRLIYFSYDVKMKEKGDIPEGYSVSREKKERFSLILESASTNQTSMYLCASSLSLGPGQPQHFGDGTRLSIL.

Points on this clone: The junction and the germline gene differ at one end; a read error may be behind it. The chain combines TRBV19 with TRBJ2-7, with D possibly being TRBD1 or TRBD2 (5 bases each). Germline lookup yields CDR1 LNHDA and CDR2 SQIVND (reference sequence). The CDR3 is 13 residues long. The DNA for the CDR3 is TGTGCCAGTAGTATTGGGGCCGGGGCGGCCCCGCACTTC. Translating gives CASSIGAGAAPHF.

This chain connects TRBV5-1 to TRBJ2-7; 11 bases map to TRBD2. Germline CDR1 and CDR2: SGHRS and YFSETQ. With V trimmed by 4 bases and J by 3 bases, 15 bases remained unmatched. CDR3 length: 18 residues. The chain's CDR3 is CASSAGLAGGPSRYEQYF. The CDR3 bases are TGCGCCAGCAGCGCGGGTCTAGCGGGGGGACCAAGCCGCTACGAGCAGTACTTC.